The entry below describes one T cell receptor beta chain. Its antigen remains unknown. Run at survey level, the immunoSEQ assay was version v3.0. For each individual sample, sequencing targeted about 40,000-50,000 T-cell genomes. Libraries were prepared by immunoSEQ multiplex PCR; TCRdb keeps only in-frame clonotypes and omits some of them. This sample has about 20,000 clones; 86% occur once, and the top ten carry about 10%. The source of the sample is a study of long-term antiretroviral therapy in people with HIV. Study-wide results and limits: When set beside controls, HIV repertoires had CDR3 length ranges that were narrower. Drawn between the mid-2000s and the late 2010s, the blood was possibly obtained under older ART regimens.

Sequencing used unsorted PBMCs, obtained 0.5 years after starting antiretroviral therapy. The TCR originated in a man aged 35 to 55 with HIV.

The CDR3, as DNA: TGTGCCAGCAGCGCGTTGGGACAGGACTACGAGCAGTACTTC. Translation gives CASSALGQDYEQYF. This sequence joins TRBV5-6 and TRBJ2-7; 8 nucleotides align to TRBD1. The CDR3 totals 14 residues. Trimming cost V 4 bases and J 3 bases; bases outside gene matches: 6. The germline V gene encodes CDR1 SGHDT and CDR2 YYEEEE.